Each of the 20 T cell receptor beta chains below was sequenced from the same sample in a study of T-cell reconstitution after alpha-beta-depleted transplantation in children. Unique molecular identifiers were incorporated when the TCRbeta library was constructed. TCRdb re-called the PCR reads with MiXCR, one entry per CDR3 protein. The data contain almost 250,000 distinct CDR3 sequences, 25% of them singletons. The source material was PBMCs, sampled before TCRalphabeta/CD19-depleted stem cell transplant. All receptors come from a girl aged 2 to 10 with Fanconi anemia, due to receive a stem cell transplant.

This clonotype was found a few times. This could be a read error, since a much larger clone is one nucleotide away. The chain combines TRBV20-1 with TRBJ1-6; no definite D call. V shed 1 base and J shed 0 bases, with 4 bases lying between them. The CDR3 is 14 amino acids. Germline V lookup: CDR1 DFQATT, CDR2 SNEGSKA (reference sequence). In DNA, the CDR3 is TGCAGTGCTAGAGGGAGCTCCTATAATTCACCCCTCCACTTT. Translated, it gives CSARGSSYNSPLHF.

The J gene is TRBJ2-5, the V gene TRBV4-2; 12 nucleotides align to TRBD2. V gave up 0 bases and J gave up 5 bases; unmatched junction bases: 7. Germline V gives CDR1 LGHNA, CDR2 YNFKEQ. The CDR3 sequence is 17 residues long. CDR3 sequence reads: CASSQDPPSGGAETQYF. The CDR3 bases are TGTGCCAGCAGCCAAGACCCCCCTAGCGGGGGGGCGGAGACCCAGTACTTC.

The chain combines TRBV29-1 with TRBJ2-7; the D gene is possibly TRBD2 (5 bases). The length of the CDR3 is 13 residues. The germline V and J ends were trimmed by 7 bases and 5 bases, with 18 bases remaining between them. Germline V gene data show CDR1 as SQVTM and CDR2 as ANQGSEA. CDR3: CSAGMGEGDEQYF. DNA of the CDR3: TGCAGCGCCGGGATGGGAGAAGGCGACGAGCAGTACTTC.

This clonotype was detected a few times. The chain has TRBV29-1 and TRBJ2-2, with 7 bases matching TRBD1. V shed 7 bases and J 3 bases; nucleotides not matched to a gene: 11. CDR1 is SQVTM, CDR2 ANQGSEA, per germline. There are 15 residues in the CDR3. CDR3 amino acids: CSAQYRGSYTGELFF. The CDR3 DNA reads as TGCAGCGCCCAATACAGGGGTAGTTACACCGGGGAGCTGTTTTTT.

A remark on this clonotype: The conserved final phenylalanine or tryptophan is absent from the CDR3, which likely points to a read error. The rearrangement links TRBV29-1 to TRBJ2-7, with D perhaps TRBD1 (5 bases). The CDR3 runs to 13 residues. The germline gives CDR1 SQVTM, CDR2 ANQGSEA. Trimming removed 6 bases from V and 3 bases from J, with 15 bases in between. CDR3 region: CSVDNGRDYEQYL. CDR3 DNA sequence: TGCAGCGTGGACAACGGCAGGGACTACGAGCAGTACCTC.

The chain joins TRBV6-1 to TRBJ1-3; 7 positions match TRBD1. The CDR3 extends over 16 amino acids. CDR1 and CDR2 (germline): MNHNS, SASEGT. V dropped 6 bases and J dropped 2; count of bases not matched to a gene: 10. DNA for the CDR3: TGTGCCAGCAGCCCCCCGGGACAGCAAACTGGAAACACCATATATTTT. Encoded protein: CASSPPGQQTGNTIYF.

This clonotype was found a few times. The chain recombines TRBV12-3 or TRBV12-4 with TRBJ2-1; maybe TRBD2 (5 bases). V shed 5 bases and J shed 8 bases, with 13 bases lying between them. The CDR3 runs 13 residues. The CDR3 DNA is TGTGCCAGCAGTAATACTCACGGGGATGAGCAGTTCTTC. Protein: CASSNTHGDEQFF.

This clonotype was detected only a few times. The chain couples TRBV29-1 to TRBJ1-2, with D perhaps matching TRBD1 (5 bases). There are 14 residues in the CDR3. Germline CDR1 reads SQVTM; CDR2 reads ANQGSEA. V was clipped by 5 bases and J by 2 bases, with 15 bases between them. The CDR3 nucleotides are TGCAGCGTTAGGGGCGATTCGGAGAACTATGGCTACACCTTC. Encoded protein: CSVRGDSENYGYTF.

Many counts were recorded for this clonotype. V gene TRBV12-3 or TRBV12-4 combines with J gene TRBJ1-2, with 9 bases aligning to TRBD1. V was clipped by 5 bases and J by 3 bases; unmatched bases: 4. The CDR3 totals 14 residues. CDR3 bases: TGTGCCAGCAGTACGGGACAGGGTTACTATGGCTACACCTTC. Translation gives CASSTGQGYYGYTF.

This clonotype was seen many times. The chain couples TRBV20-1 to TRBJ1-5; 7 bases map to TRBD1. Germline CDR1 is DFQATT and CDR2 is SNEGSKA (reference sequence). V was pared by 5 bases and J by 2 bases, with 6 bases of the junction left unmatched. This CDR3 has 14 amino acids. In DNA, the CDR3 is TGCAGTGCTTTCCGGGACAGCGGCAATCAGCCCCAGCATTTT. Residues: CSAFRDSGNQPQHF.

This rearrangement joins TRBV29-1 to TRBJ2-7, with D possibly TRBD2 on 5 matching bases. Trimming took off 3 bases at V and 2 bases at J, with 11 bases between the two ends. The germline V gene has CDR1 SQVTM and CDR2 ANQGSEA. The CDR3 loop spans 13 amino acids. The CDR3 loop is CSVDSSRTYEQYF. Written as DNA, the CDR3 is TGCAGCGTTGATTCTAGCCGTACCTACGAGCAGTACTTC.

This clonotype has just a few counts. The chain recombines TRBV20-1 with TRBJ2-1; the D call may be TRBD1 or TRBD2 (5 bases each). V dropped 7 bases and J dropped 3 bases, with 13 bases sitting between them. CDR1 is DFQATT, CDR2 SNEGSKA, per germline (reference sequence). This CDR3 is built from 13 residues. As DNA, the CDR3 is TGCAGTGTCACAAGGGGAGTCTACAATGAGCAGTTCTTC. Protein sequence: CSVTRGVYNEQFF.

This chain connects TRBV28 to TRBJ2-7, with 8 bases that match TRBD2. Germline V gives CDR1 MDHEN, CDR2 SYDVKM. V lost 5 bases, J lost 2 bases, and 8 bases stayed unmatched. The CDR3 covers 15 residues. CDR3 DNA: TGTGCCAGCAGTCCAGCGGGGGCCCTCGCCTACGAGCAGTACTTC. Protein product: CASSPAGALAYEQYF.

This clonotype appeared many times. The chain is built from TRBV21-1 and TRBJ2-7; the table's D call TRBD2 went unverified against the DNA. TRBV21-1 is labeled a pseudogene. CDR3 size: 14 residues. CDR3: CASSTRLATYEQYF. DNA for the CDR3: TGTGCCAGCAGCACACGACTAGCCACCTACGAGCAGTACTTC.

V is TRBV29-1 and J is TRBJ1-1; 12 nucleotides line up with TRBD1. This CDR3 is 15 amino acids long. Germline lookup yields CDR1 SQVTM and CDR2 ANQGSEA. V lost 7 bases, J lost 0 bases, and 6 bases stayed unmatched. CDR3 protein: CSAGTGGLMNTEAFF. In DNA form, the CDR3 reads TGCAGCGCCGGGACAGGGGGCCTTATGAACACTGAAGCTTTCTTT. The full variable domain, with the rest looked up from reference TRBV29-1 and TRBJ1-1, is SAVISQKPSRDICQRGTSLTIQCQVDSQVTMMFWYRQQPGQSLTLIATANQGSEATYESGFVIDKFPISRPNLTFSTLTVSNMSPEDSSIYLCSAGTGGLMNTEAFFGQGTRLTVV.

This clonotype was observed many times. This chain uses TRBV29-1 with TRBJ2-7; the D call may be TRBD1 or TRBD2 (5 bases each). V was trimmed by 4 bases and J by 6 bases, leaving 16 bases between them. The CDR3 covers 13 residues. CDR1 and CDR2 (germline): SQVTM, ANQGSEA. The CDR3 nucleotides read TGCAGCGTTGTAGGGGCCGAGGGTCTCGAGCAGTACTTC. It codes for CSVVGAEGLEQYF.

This clonotype was recorded many times. V and J are TRBV27 and TRBJ2-5; D uncertain. The CDR3 length is 11 residues. Per germline, CDR1 MNHEY and CDR2 SMNVEV (reference sequence). V lost 7 bases and J lost 4, with 7 bases in between. CDR3 protein: CASTQGETQYF. DNA for the CDR3: TGTGCCAGCACCCAAGGAGAGACCCAGTACTTC.

The V call is TRBV20-1, the J call TRBJ2-5; 7 positions match TRBD1. Germline values: CDR1 DFQATT, CDR2 SNEGSKA (reference sequence). After removal of 4 bases from V and 4 bases from J, the junction contained 9 bases not matched to a gene. CDR3 length: 14 residues. CDR3 nucleotide sequence: TGCAGTGCTATAAAACAGGGGAAGGGAGAGACCCAGTACTTC. It codes for CSAIKQGKGETQYF.

This clonotype was seen a handful of times. The chain links TRBV4-2 to TRBJ2-1; possibly TRBD1 for D (6 bases). The germline gives CDR1 LGHNA, CDR2 YNFKEQ. Trimming removed 0 bases from V and 4 bases from J, with 13 bases in between. The length of the CDR3 is 16 residues. The DNA of the CDR3 is TGTGCCAGCAGCCAAGAGATGCAGGGGTTTTACAATGAGCAGTTCTTC. Its translation: CASSQEMQGFYNEQFF.

This chain connects TRBV20-1 to TRBJ2-7, with D perhaps TRBD1 (5 bases). The length of the CDR3 is 14 residues. V was cut by 3 bases and J by 3 bases, with 15 bases left in between. Germline V lookup: CDR1 DFQATT, CDR2 SNEGSKA (reference sequence). CDR3 bases: TGCAGTGCTAGTTGGGCAGGGTCCTTCTACGAGCAGTACTTC. It yields the protein CSASWAGSFYEQYF.